Listed here is a single T cell receptor (beta chain). The sample belongs to a study of control samples from healthy donors and cancer patients. TCRdb's table, derived via immunoSEQ multiplex PCR, lists solely in-frame clones and lacks some. Counted here are around 53,000 clones, 75% to 90% occurring once; the ten biggest clones make up about 14%. From germline, CDR1 is MNHEY and CDR2 SVGEGT. The CDR3 is 17 amino acids. V was clipped by 6 bases and J by 0 bases, with 18 bases between them. The sample comprised PBMCs. V usage is TRBV6-2 or TRBV6-3 and J usage is TRBJ1-3; D possibly corresponds to TRBD1 (6 bases). The receptor's source is a man in his sixties with head and neck cancer. CDR3 coding DNA: TGTGCCAGCAGCCGACCCACCAGGGGATTCTCTGGAAACACCATATATTTT. Its translation is CASSRPTRGFSGNTIYF.